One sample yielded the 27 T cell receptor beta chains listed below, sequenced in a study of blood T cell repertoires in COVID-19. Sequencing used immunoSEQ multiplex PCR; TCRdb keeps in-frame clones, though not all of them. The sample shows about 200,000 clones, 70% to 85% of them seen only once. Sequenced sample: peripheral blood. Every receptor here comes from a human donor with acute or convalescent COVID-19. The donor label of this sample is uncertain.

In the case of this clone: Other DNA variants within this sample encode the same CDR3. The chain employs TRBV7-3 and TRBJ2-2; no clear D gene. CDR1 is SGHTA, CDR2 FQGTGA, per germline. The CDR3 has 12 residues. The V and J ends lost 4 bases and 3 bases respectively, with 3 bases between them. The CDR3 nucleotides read TGTGCCAGCAGCTCGTACACCGGGGAGCTGTTTTTT. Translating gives CASSSYTGELFF.

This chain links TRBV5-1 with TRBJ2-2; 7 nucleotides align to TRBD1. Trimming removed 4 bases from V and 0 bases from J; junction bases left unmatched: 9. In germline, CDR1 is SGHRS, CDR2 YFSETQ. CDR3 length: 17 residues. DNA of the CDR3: TGCGCCAGCAGCAACTATGCCGGGACAGCGAACACCGGGGAGCTGTTTTTT. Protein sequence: CASSNYAGTANTGELFF.

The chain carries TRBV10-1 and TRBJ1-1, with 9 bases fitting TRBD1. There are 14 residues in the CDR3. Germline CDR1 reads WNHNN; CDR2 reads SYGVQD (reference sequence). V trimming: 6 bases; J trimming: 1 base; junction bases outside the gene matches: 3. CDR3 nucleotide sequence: TGCGCCAGCAGCACAGGGGGCGCGAACACTGAAGCTTTCTTT. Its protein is CASSTGGANTEAFF.

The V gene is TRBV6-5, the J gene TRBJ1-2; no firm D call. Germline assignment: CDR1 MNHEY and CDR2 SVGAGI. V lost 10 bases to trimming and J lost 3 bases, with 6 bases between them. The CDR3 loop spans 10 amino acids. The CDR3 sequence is CATRDYGYTF. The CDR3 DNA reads TGTGCCACGCGGGACTATGGCTACACCTTC.

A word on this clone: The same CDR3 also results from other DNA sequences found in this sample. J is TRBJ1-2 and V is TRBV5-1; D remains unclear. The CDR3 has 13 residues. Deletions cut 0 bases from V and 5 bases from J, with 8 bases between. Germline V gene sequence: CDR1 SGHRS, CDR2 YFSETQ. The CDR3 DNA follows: TGCGCCAGCAGCTTGGCCGGAGGGTATGGCTACACCTTC. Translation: CASSLAGGYGYTF.

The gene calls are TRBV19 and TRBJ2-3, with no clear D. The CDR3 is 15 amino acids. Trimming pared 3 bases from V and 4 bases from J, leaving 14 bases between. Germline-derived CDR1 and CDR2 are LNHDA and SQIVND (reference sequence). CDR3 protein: CASSISIRGADTQYF. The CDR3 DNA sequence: TGTGCCAGTAGTATCTCGATAAGAGGAGCAGATACGCAGTATTTT.

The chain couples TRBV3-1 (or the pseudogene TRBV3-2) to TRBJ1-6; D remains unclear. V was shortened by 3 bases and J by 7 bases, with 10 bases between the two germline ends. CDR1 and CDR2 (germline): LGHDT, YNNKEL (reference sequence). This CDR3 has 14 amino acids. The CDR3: CASSHRFLNSPLHF. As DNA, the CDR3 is TGTGCCAGCAGCCATCGGTTCCTGAATTCACCCCTCCACTTT.

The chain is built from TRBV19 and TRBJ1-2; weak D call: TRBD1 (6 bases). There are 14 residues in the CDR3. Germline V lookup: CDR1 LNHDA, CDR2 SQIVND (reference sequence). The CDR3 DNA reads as TGTGCTACTCTGCACAGGGAGGGTAACTATGGCTACACCTTC. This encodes CATLHREGNYGYTF.

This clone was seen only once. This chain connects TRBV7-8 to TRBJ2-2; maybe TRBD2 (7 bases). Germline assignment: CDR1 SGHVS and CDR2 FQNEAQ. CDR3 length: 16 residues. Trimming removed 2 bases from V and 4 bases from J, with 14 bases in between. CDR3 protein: CASSLFSGGPTGELFF. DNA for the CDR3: TGTGCCAGCAGCTTATTCTCGGGGGGCCCCACCGGGGAGCTGTTTTTT.

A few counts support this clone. The DNA of the CDR3 is TGTGCCAGCAGTTTCACGGGGAACACTGAAGCTTTCTTT. It specifies CASSFTGNTEAFF. The chain carries TRBV27 and TRBJ1-1; D uncertain. The V and J ends lost 3 bases and 1 base respectively, with 6 bases between them. The germline V gene has CDR1 MNHEY and CDR2 SMNVEV (reference sequence). The CDR3 sequence is 13 residues long.

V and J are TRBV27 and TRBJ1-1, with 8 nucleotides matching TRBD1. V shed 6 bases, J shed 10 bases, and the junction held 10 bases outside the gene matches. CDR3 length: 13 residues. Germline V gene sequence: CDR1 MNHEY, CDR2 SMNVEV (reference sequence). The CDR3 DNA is TGTGCCAGCAGATCCGCAGGGACAGGCACAGCTTTCTTT. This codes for CASRSAGTGTAFF.

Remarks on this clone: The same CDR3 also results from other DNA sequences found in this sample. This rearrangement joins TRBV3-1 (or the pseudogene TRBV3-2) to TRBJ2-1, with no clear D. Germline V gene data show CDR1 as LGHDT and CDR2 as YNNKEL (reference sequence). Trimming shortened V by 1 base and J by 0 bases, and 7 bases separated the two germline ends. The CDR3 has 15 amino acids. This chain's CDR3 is CASSQGRSSYNEQFF. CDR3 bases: TGTGCCAGCAGCCAAGGGCGGAGCTCCTACAATGAGCAGTTCTTC.

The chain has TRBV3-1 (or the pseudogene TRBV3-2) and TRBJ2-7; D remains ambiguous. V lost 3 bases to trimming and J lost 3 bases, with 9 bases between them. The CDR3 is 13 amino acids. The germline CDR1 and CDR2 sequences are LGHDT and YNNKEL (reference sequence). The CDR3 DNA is TGTGCCAGCAGCCAGGGCAGGAACTACGAGCAGTACTTC. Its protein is CASSQGRNYEQYF.

In nucleotides, the CDR3 is TGTGCCATCGGGCAAGGGACAGGGATCGGCGAGCAGTACTTC. Its translation is CAIGQGTGIGEQYF. The chain carries TRBV10-3 and TRBJ2-7; 9 positions agree with TRBD1. The CDR3 sequence is 14 residues long. CDR1 and CDR2 from the germline V gene are ENHRY and SYGVKD. With 8 bases clipped from V and 6 bases from J, the junction kept 11 bases outside the gene matches.

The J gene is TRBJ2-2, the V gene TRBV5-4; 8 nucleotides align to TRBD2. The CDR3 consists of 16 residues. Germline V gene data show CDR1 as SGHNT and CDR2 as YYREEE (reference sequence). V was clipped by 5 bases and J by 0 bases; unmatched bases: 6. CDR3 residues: CASSRGGISNTGELFF. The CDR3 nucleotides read TGTGCCAGCAGTCGGGGGGGGATCTCGAACACCGGGGAGCTGTTTTTT.

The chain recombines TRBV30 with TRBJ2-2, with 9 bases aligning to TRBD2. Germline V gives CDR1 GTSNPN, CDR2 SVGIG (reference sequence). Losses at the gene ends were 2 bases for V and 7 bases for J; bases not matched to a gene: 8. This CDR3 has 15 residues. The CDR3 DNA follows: TGTGCCTGGAGTCGGGCGGGAGGGTCTTTCGGGGAGCTGTTTTTT. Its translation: CAWSRAGGSFGELFF. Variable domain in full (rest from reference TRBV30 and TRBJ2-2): SQTIHQWPATLVQPVGSPLSLECTVEGTSNPNLYWYRQAAGRGLQLLFYSVGIGQISSEVPQNLSASRPQDRQFILSSKKLLLSDSGFYLCAWSRAGGSFGELFFGEGSRLTVL.

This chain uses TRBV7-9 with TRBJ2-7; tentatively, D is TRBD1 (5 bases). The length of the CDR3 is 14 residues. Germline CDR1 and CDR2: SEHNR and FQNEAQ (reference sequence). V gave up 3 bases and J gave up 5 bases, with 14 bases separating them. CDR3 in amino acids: CASSFDSSRNEQYF. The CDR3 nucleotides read TGTGCCAGCAGCTTTGACAGCTCCCGGAACGAGCAGTACTTC.

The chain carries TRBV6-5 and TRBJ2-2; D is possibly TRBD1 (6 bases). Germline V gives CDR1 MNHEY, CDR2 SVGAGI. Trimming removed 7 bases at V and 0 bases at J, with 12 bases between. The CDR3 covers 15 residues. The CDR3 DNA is TGTGCCAGCACCACAGGGCGGGCGAACACCGGGGAGCTGTTTTTT. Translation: CASTTGRANTGELFF.

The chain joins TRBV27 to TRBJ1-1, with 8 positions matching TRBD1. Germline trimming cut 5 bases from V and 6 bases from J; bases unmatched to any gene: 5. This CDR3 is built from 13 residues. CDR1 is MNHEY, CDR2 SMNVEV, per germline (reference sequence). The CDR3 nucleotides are TGTGCCAGCAGTAGAGGACAGGGCTCTGAAGCTTTCTTT. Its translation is CASSRGQGSEAFF.

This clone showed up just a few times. The CDR3 reads CASRLGQGYTF. In DNA form, the CDR3 reads TGTGCCAGCAGACTCGGACAGGGCTACACCTTC. The chain couples TRBV6-5 to TRBJ1-2; D perhaps matches TRBD1 (6 bases). The ends were cut back, 6 bases at V and 8 bases at J, with 10 bases in the middle. This CDR3 contains 11 residues. Germline loops: CDR1 MNHEY, CDR2 SVGAGI.

The CDR3 DNA is TGTGCCAGCAGTTACGGGAACAGGGGGAACACTGAAGCTTTCTTT. Its translation: CASSYGNRGNTEAFF. The chain employs TRBV6-5 and TRBJ1-1, with 7 bases matching TRBD1. The junction had 4 bases not matched to a gene; V was cut back by 2 bases and J by 1 base. CDR1 and CDR2 (germline): MNHEY, SVGAGI. The CDR3 length is 15 residues.

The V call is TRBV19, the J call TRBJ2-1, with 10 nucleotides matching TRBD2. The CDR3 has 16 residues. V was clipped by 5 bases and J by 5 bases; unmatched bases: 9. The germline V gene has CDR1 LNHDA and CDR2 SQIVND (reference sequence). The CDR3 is CASSSQREGLDNEQFF. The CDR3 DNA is TGTGCCAGTAGTTCTCAGCGGGAGGGCCTCGACAATGAGCAGTTCTTC.

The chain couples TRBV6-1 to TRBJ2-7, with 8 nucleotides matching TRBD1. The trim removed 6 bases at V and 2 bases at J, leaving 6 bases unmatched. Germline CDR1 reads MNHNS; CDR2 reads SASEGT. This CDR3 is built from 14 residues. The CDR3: CASRLTGATYEQYF. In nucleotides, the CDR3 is TGTGCCAGCAGGTTGACAGGGGCCACCTACGAGCAGTACTTC.

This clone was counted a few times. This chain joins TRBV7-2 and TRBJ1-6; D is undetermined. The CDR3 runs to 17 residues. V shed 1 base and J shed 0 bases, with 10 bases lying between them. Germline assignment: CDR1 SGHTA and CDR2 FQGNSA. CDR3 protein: CASSLDGRSSYNSPLHF. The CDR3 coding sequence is TGTGCCAGCAGCTTAGACGGCCGGAGCTCCTATAATTCACCCCTCCACTTT.

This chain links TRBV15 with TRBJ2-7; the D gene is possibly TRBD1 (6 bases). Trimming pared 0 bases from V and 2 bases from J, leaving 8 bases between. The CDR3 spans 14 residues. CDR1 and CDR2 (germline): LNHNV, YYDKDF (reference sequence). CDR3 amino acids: CATSRDRGPYEQYF. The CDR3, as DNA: TGTGCCACCAGCAGAGACAGGGGTCCCTACGAGCAGTACTTC.

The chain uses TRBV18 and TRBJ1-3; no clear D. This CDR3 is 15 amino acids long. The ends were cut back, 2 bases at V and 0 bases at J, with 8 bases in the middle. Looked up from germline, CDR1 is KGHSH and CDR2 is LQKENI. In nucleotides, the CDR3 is TGTGCCAGCTCACCAGCGGAAGGCTCTGGAAACACCATATATTTT. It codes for CASSPAEGSGNTIYF.

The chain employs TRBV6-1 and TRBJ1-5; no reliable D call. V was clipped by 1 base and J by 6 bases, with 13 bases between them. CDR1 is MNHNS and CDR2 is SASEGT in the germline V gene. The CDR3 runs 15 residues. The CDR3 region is CASSEGPSSGQPQHF. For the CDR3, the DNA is TGTGCCAGCAGTGAAGGTCCCAGTTCAGGTCAGCCCCAGCATTTT.